This record looks at one T cell receptor (beta chain) sequence and its context. Antigen specificity is unknown. An end of the junction does not agree with germline; a read error may underlie this. This entry is derived from a study of cytomegalovirus exposure and HLA in healthy donors. Background on the study: The 95 to 150 validation repertoires, a later analysis reported, used the same platform as the approximately 650 first-cohort repertoires. The study, taken as a whole, reports: Most TCR sequences proved rare, with some public TCRs found in many donors.

Measured with immunoSEQ multiplex PCR; TCRdb has only the in-frame clones, and not every one. In the table there are more than 100,000 clones, 85% to 90% of which are singletons. The CDR3 extends over 14 amino acids. Germline V CDR1 and CDR2: SGHRS, YFSETQ. The V call is TRBV5-1, the J call TRBJ2-1; possibly TRBD2 for D (5 bases). This TCR was sampled from a man under 40 in good health and CMV-seronegative. The sequenced sample consisted of PBMCs. CDR3 bases: TGCGCCAGCAGCTATGCTATAGCCCCATCAGCCGGGATCTTC. It translates to CASSYAIAPSAGIF.